The text below deals with one T cell receptor (beta chain). Its antigen is as yet unknown. This specimen belongs to a study of cytotoxic CD8 clonotypes in ibrutinib-treated CLL. In the study overall: Of the patients, about a dozen were relapsed/refractory, 15 treatment-naive and 17 to 18 IGHV unmutated. General study results and limits: Exceeding age-matched healthy donors, baseline clonality also tracked the counts of circulating CD8+ T cells.

The CDR3 contains 16 residues. CDR1 is GTSNPN, CDR2 SVGIG, per germline (reference sequence). The V end lost 1 base, the J end lost 4 bases, and 20 bases lay between the germline ends. The sequencing depth, 1 in 200,000 to 1 in 1 million T cells, was the target. TCRdb's table, derived via immunoSEQ multiplex PCR, lists solely in-frame clones and lacks some. The table lists some 140,000 clones, 91% of them singletons. This sample comprised PBMCs, obtained after 12 months of ibrutinib treatment. J is TRBJ2-7 and V is TRBV30, with D perhaps matching TRBD1 (6 bases). The source is a human donor with chronic lymphocytic leukemia. CDR3 loop: CAWSAYSDSRKYEQYF. The CDR3 DNA follows: TGTGCCTGGAGTGCCTACTCGGACAGTCGCAAATACGAGCAGTACTTC. The full variable domain, its missing parts supplied by reference TRBV30 and TRBJ2-7, is SQTIHQWPATLVQPVGSPLSLECTVEGTSNPNLYWYRQAAGRGLQLLFYSVGIGQISSEVPQNLSASRPQDRQFILSSKKLLLSDSGFYLCAWSAYSDSRKYEQYFGPGTRLTVT.